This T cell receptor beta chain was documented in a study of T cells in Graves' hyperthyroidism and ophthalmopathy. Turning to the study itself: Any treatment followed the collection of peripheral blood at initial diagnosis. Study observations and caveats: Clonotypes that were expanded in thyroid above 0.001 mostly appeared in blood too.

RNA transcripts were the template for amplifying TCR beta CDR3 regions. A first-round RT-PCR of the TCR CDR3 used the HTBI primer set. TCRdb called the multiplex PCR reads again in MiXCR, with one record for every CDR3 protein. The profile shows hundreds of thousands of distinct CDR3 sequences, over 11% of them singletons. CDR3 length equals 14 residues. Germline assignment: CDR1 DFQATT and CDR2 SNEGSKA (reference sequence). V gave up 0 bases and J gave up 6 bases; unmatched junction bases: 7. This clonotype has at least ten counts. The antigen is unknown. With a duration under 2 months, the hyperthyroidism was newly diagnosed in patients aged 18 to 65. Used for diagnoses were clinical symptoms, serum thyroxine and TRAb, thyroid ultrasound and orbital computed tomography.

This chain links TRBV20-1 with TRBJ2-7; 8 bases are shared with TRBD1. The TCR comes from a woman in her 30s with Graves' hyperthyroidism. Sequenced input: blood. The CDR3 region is CSARDMDRVTEQYF. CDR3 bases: TGCAGTGCTAGAGATATGGACAGGGTTACCGAGCAGTACTTC.